This TCR beta chain originates from a study of cytomegalovirus exposure and HLA in healthy donors. Study overall: An earlier analysis identified 100 million to 130 million unique TCR beta sequences in about 179 million T cells. As released early, the data held some 85 million unique TCRs from HLA-typed donors. Study-level points and caveats: The study labeled 150 or so TCR beta chains cytomegalovirus-associated. Later analysis demonstrated an association between a missense DCLRE1C variant and TCR beta V- and J-gene trimming.

The PCR had 60 Vbeta and 13 Jbeta primers. The method was immunoSEQ multiplex PCR; TCRdb's version includes in-frame clones alone and lacks a portion of them. This table holds around 60,000 clones. Germline lookup yields CDR1 SEHNR and CDR2 FQNEAQ (reference sequence). V was pared by 5 bases and J by 5 bases, with 11 bases of the junction left unmatched. This CDR3 spans 15 amino acids. As to this clone: Its target is not known.

What was sequenced was PBMCs. The sequence came from a man aged 25-45 years in good health and CMV-seropositive. The rearrangement joins TRBV7-9 to TRBJ1-1, with TRBD1 matching 7 bases. The CDR3 DNA reads TGTGCCAGCAGCCACTACAGGGGAGTATGGACTGAAGCTTTCTTT. Amino acids: CASSHYRGVWTEAFF.